Shown below are 4 T cell receptor beta chains from a single sample sequenced in a study of blood T cell repertoires in COVID-19. Repertoires were generated with immunoSEQ multiplex PCR, while TCRdb's copy carries only in-frame clones and drops some. In the table there are about 50,000 clones, 86% of which are singletons. The source material was peripheral blood. The receptors were sampled from a woman aged 60-70 years with acute or convalescent COVID-19.

This rearrangement joins TRBV5-1 to TRBJ2-1; no clear D. The ends were cut back, 3 bases at V and 7 bases at J, with 14 bases in the middle. The CDR3 length is 14 residues. Germline lookup yields CDR1 SGHRS and CDR2 YFSETQ. CDR3 residues: CASSSPPELNEQFF. CDR3 sequence (DNA): TGCGCCAGCAGCTCCCCCCCCGAGCTTAATGAGCAGTTCTTC.

This rearrangement joins TRBV30 to TRBJ1-1, with TRBD1 matching over 7 bases. Germline V gene sequence: CDR1 GTSNPN, CDR2 SVGIG (reference sequence). V lost 2 bases to trimming and J lost 1 base; unmatched junction nucleotides: 7. CDR3 length: 15 amino acids. DNA for the CDR3: TGTGCCTGGAGTTTTCCCGGGACAGCGAACACTGAAGCTTTCTTT. Encoded protein: CAWSFPGTANTEAFF.

The chain is built from TRBV27 and TRBJ1-2, with D perhaps matching TRBD1 (6 bases). Germline lookup yields CDR1 MNHEY and CDR2 SMNVEV (reference sequence). The V end lost 5 bases, the J end lost 8 bases, and 21 bases lay between the germline ends. The CDR3 consists of 15 residues. Here the CDR3 reads CASSLRGGGAQGYTF. The DNA for the CDR3 is TGTGCCAGCAGTCTTAGGGGAGGGGGGGCGCAGGGCTACACCTTC.

The genes are TRBV6-1 and TRBJ2-5, with 7 bases fitting TRBD2. The CDR3 length is 15 residues. Germline V gene lookup returns CDR1 MNHNS and CDR2 SASEGT. V lost 1 base to trimming and J lost 5 bases; unmatched junction nucleotides: 7. The CDR3 sequence is CASSEGAGVGETQYF. The CDR3 nucleotides are TGTGCCAGCAGTGAAGGGGCGGGGGTCGGGGAGACCCAGTACTTC.